The T cell receptor beta chain under discussion was sequenced for a study of T cell responses to AZD1222 COVID-19 vaccine. Clones were sequenced by immunoSEQ multiplex PCR, and TCRdb holds only the in-frame ones, with some missing. The table shows about 76,000 clones, with over 60% occurring only once. The receptor comes from an adult who received the MenACWY meningococcal vaccine as a control. Sequencing was performed on peripheral blood, taken 28 days after the second dose of the MenACWY control vaccine.

This CDR3 reads CASSLRDTQYF. In nucleotides, the CDR3 is TGTGCCAGCAGTTTACGGGATACGCAGTATTTT. This chain uses TRBV12-3 or TRBV12-4 with TRBJ2-3; D unclear. This CDR3 spans 11 amino acids. Trimming removed 2 bases from V and 6 bases from J, with 3 bases in between.